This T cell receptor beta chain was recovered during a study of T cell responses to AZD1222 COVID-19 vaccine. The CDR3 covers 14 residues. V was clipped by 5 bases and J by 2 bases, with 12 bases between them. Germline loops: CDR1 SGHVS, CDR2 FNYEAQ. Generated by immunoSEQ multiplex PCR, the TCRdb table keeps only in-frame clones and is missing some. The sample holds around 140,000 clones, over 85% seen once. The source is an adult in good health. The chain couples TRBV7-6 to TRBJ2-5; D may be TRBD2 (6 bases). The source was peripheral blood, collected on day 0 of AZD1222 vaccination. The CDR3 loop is CASSRLGGQETQYF. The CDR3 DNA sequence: TGTGCCAGCAGCCGTCTGGGGGGACAAGAGACCCAGTACTTC. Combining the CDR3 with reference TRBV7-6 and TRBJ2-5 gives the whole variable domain GAGVSQSPRYKVTKRGQDVALRCDPISGHVSLYWYRQALGQGPEFLTYFNYEAQQDKSGLPNDRFSAERPEGSISTLTIQRTEQRDSAMYRCASSRLGGQETQYFGPGTRLLVL.